These 20 T cell receptor beta chains were all obtained from the same sample, sequenced in a study of blood T cells in healthy people across ages. It was with a sample-barcoded 5' primer and a J-beta primer mix that a second PCR of roughly 7 to 11 cycles was run. TCRdb itself ran the 5' RACE reads through MiXCR, one entry per CDR3 protein. Here the sample spans over 1.5 million distinct CDR3 sequences, around half being singletons. Material for sequencing was blood. The origin of the receptors is a woman aged 40-49 years in good health.

This clonotype was seen a handful of times. Relative to the germline gene, one junction end is altered; a read error may explain this. The gene calls are TRBV4-2 and TRBJ1-4, with D possibly TRBD1 on 6 matching bases. This CDR3 has 13 amino acids. The germline CDR1 and CDR2 sequences are LGHNA and YNFKEQ. The CDR3 nucleotides read TGCGCCAGCAGCCAGAGGGGGAATGAAAAACTGTTTTTT. Its protein is CASSQRGNEKLFF.

This sequence joins TRBV6-6 and TRBJ2-5; 7 positions match TRBD1. The CDR3 is made up of 15 amino acids. V was pared by 2 bases and J by 5 bases, with 8 bases of the junction left unmatched. Germline V gives CDR1 MNHNY, CDR2 SVGAGI (reference sequence). The chain's CDR3 is CASSYPTGVGETQYF. The CDR3 DNA follows: TGTGCCAGCAGTTACCCCACAGGGGTTGGGGAGACCCAGTACTTC.

This chain connects TRBV9 to TRBJ1-2; possible D gene TRBD1, 5 bases. The CDR3 is 15 amino acids. Germline V gives CDR1 SGDLS, CDR2 YYNGEE. V lost 0 bases, J lost 5 bases, and 14 bases lay in between. In DNA, the CDR3 is TGTGCCAGCAGCGTAGATCCGGGCAGGGTATATGGCTACACCTTC. Translating gives CASSVDPGRVYGYTF.

Regarding this clonotype: The CDR3 ends on some other residue instead of the conserved phenylalanine or tryptophan, so this is likely a read error. The rearrangement links TRBV25-1 to TRBJ1-1; D is undetermined. The V end lost 5 bases, the J end lost 0 bases, and 10 bases lay between the germline ends. CDR1 is MGHDK and CDR2 is SYGVNS in the germline V gene. This CDR3 has 14 amino acids. The CDR3 is CASSPAGLNTEAFI. In DNA form, the CDR3 reads TGTGCCAGCAGTCCGGCAGGACTGAACACTGAAGCTTTCATT.

The chain joins TRBV3-1 to TRBJ2-1; TRBD1 aligns across 7 bases. Germline V gene lookup returns CDR1 LGHDT and CDR2 YNNKEL (reference sequence). The junction had 8 bases not matched to a gene; V was cut back by 0 bases and J by 0 bases. The CDR3 consists of 18 residues. CDR3: CASSQDRTGPSSYNEQFF. DNA of the CDR3: TGTGCCAGCAGCCAAGATCGGACAGGACCAAGCTCCTACAATGAGCAGTTCTTC.

V gene TRBV29-1 combines with J gene TRBJ2-5; 7 bases are a match to TRBD1. CDR1 and CDR2 from the germline V gene are SQVTM and ANQGSEA. The CDR3 runs to 16 residues. The V segment lost 0 bases and the J segment 2 bases; nucleotides outside the gene matches: 9. Here the CDR3 DNA reads TGCAGCGTTGAAGATCTAGGGGGCGTGGGGCAAGAGACCCAGTACTTC. This gives the protein CSVEDLGGVGQETQYF. Based on the CDR3 plus reference TRBV29-1 and TRBJ2-5, the full variable domain is SAVISQKPSRDICQRGTSLTIQCQVDSQVTMMFWYRQQPGQSLTLIATANQGSEATYESGFVIDKFPISRPNLTFSTLTVSNMSPEDSSIYLCSVEDLGGVGQETQYFGPGTRLLVL.

The CDR3 sequence is CSAGKQSNQPQHF. In DNA, the CDR3 is TGCAGTGCAGGGAAGCAGAGCAATCAGCCCCAGCATTTT. This chain links TRBV20-1 with TRBJ1-5, with D unresolved. The V end was cut by 6 bases, the J end by 1 base, with 10 bases between. The CDR3 totals 13 residues. CDR1 is DFQATT, CDR2 SNEGSKA, per germline (reference sequence).

A few counts support this clonotype. This chain uses TRBV20-1 with TRBJ2-1; D ambiguous. The ends were cut back, 2 bases at V and 7 bases at J, with 9 bases in the middle. There are 12 residues in the CDR3. CDR1 and CDR2 from the germline V gene are DFQATT and SNEGSKA (reference sequence). CDR3 region: CSARQNWNEQFF. As DNA, the CDR3 is TGCAGTGCTAGACAAAATTGGAATGAGCAGTTCTTC.

This chain links TRBV12-3 or TRBV12-4 with TRBJ2-5, with 7 bases fitting TRBD1. The CDR3 totals 16 residues. V shed 4 bases and J 0 bases; nucleotides not matched to a gene: 8. CDR3 DNA sequence: TGTGCCAGCAGTTCCACCGGGACAGCAAACCAAGAGACCCAGTACTTC. Translation: CASSSTGTANQETQYF.

A few counts support this clonotype. The CDR3 DNA reads TGTGCCAGCAGTGAGGATACAGGTTTCAATGAGCAGTTCTTC. Its protein is CASSEDTGFNEQFF. V gene TRBV25-1 combines with J gene TRBJ2-1; D possibly corresponds to TRBD1 (5 bases). The CDR3 is made up of 14 amino acids. Trimming stripped 3 bases from V and 6 bases from J, with 12 bases between. Per germline, CDR1 MGHDK and CDR2 SYGVNS.

This clonotype was observed a handful of times. The CDR3 loop is CASSPGIGFTGGSQETQYF. The DNA of the CDR3 is TGTGCCAGCAGCCCAGGAATCGGATTCACGGGGGGGAGCCAAGAGACCCAGTACTTC. The chain combines TRBV7-3 with TRBJ2-5; TRBD2 matches 8 bases. The J segment lost 1 base and the V segment lost 5 bases, leaving 18 bases of the junction unmatched. Per germline, CDR1 SGHTA and CDR2 FQGTGA. The CDR3 sequence is 19 residues long.

The V gene is TRBV28, the J gene TRBJ2-4, with D possibly TRBD1 on 6 matching bases. Germline CDR1 MDHEN, CDR2 SYDVKM. The CDR3 runs to 16 residues. The ends were cut back, 6 bases at V and 0 bases at J, with 15 bases in the middle. The CDR3 is CASSRTGHLAKNIQYF. The CDR3 DNA reads as TGTGCCAGCAGCCGAACGGGACACCTAGCCAAAAACATTCAGTACTTC.

This clonotype has just one count. The chain combines TRBV6-5 with TRBJ1-4; D call uncertain. The CDR3 covers 14 residues. Germline CDR1 reads MNHEY; CDR2 reads SVGAGI. V was pared by 2 bases and J by 4 bases, with 8 bases between. The CDR3 loop is CASSYDQINEKLFF. As DNA, the CDR3 is TGTGCCAGCAGTTACGACCAGATTAATGAAAAACTGTTTTTT.

V is TRBV7-2 and J is TRBJ2-7, with 16 positions matching TRBD2. The CDR3 has 17 amino acids. With 5 bases clipped from V and 6 bases from J, the junction kept 10 bases outside the gene matches. CDR1 is SGHTA and CDR2 is FQGNSA in the germline V gene. CDR3 residues: CASSPPGLAGGLGEQYF. CDR3 sequence (DNA): TGTGCCAGCAGCCCTCCGGGACTAGCGGGGGGGCTAGGCGAGCAGTACTTC.

The chain links TRBV2 to TRBJ1-1; 7 bases agree with TRBD1. The trim removed 6 bases at V and 1 base at J, leaving 23 bases unmatched. The germline V gene encodes CDR1 SNHLY and CDR2 FYNNEI. The CDR3 consists of 20 residues. The CDR3 sequence is CASSANDGTAAGGWNTEAFF. DNA of the CDR3: TGTGCCAGCAGCGCAAACGACGGGACAGCCGCGGGGGGATGGAACACTGAAGCTTTCTTT.

The CDR3: CASRGPKETQYF. The CDR3 DNA sequence: TGTGCCAGCAGGGGACCAAAAGAGACCCAGTACTTC. This chain links TRBV27 with TRBJ2-5; perhaps D is TRBD1 or TRBD2 (5 bases each). From germline, CDR1 is MNHEY and CDR2 SMNVEV (reference sequence). CDR3 length: 12 residues. The germline V and J ends were trimmed by 6 bases and 3 bases, with 8 bases remaining between them.

The CDR3 here is CASSVGTEYGPLHF. The CDR3 nucleotides are TGTGCCAGCAGCGTAGGAACAGAGTACGGACCCCTCCACTTT. The rearrangement links TRBV7-9 to TRBJ1-6; D remains unclear. This CDR3 has 14 residues. Trimming took 5 bases from V and 12 from J, leaving 17 bases between them. Germline CDR1 reads SEHNR; CDR2 reads FQNEAQ (reference sequence).

The chain carries TRBV7-2 and TRBJ2-4; 11 bases match TRBD2. Germline V gene sequence: CDR1 SGHTA, CDR2 FQGNSA. V trimming: 1 base; J trimming: 7 bases; junction bases outside the gene matches: 3. The CDR3 covers 15 residues. The CDR3 loop is CASSLEVAGGNIQYF. The CDR3, as DNA: TGTGCCAGCAGCTTAGAGGTAGCGGGGGGGAACATTCAGTACTTC.

V is TRBV2 and J is TRBJ2-3, with unresolved D. Trimming took 1 base from V and 7 from J, leaving 6 bases between them. CDR1 and CDR2 (germline): SNHLY, FYNNEI. The length of the CDR3 is 12 residues. This CDR3 reads CASSEGSNTQYF. CDR3 bases: TGTGCCAGCAGTGAAGGTAGTAATACGCAGTATTTT.

V gene TRBV29-1 combines with J gene TRBJ2-4, with 10 bases that match TRBD1. This CDR3 contains 13 residues. V lost 7 bases to trimming and J lost 15 bases; unmatched junction nucleotides: 15. Per germline, CDR1 SQVTM and CDR2 ANQGSEA. Here the CDR3 DNA reads TGCAGCGCCAGACAGGGGGCCCCGTACGAGCGGTACTTC. This gives the protein CSARQGAPYERYF. The full variable domain, in which reference TRBV29-1 and TRBJ2-4 provide the parts outside the CDR3, is SAVISQKPSRDICQRGTSLTIQCQVDSQVTMMFWYRQQPGQSLTLIATANQGSEATYESGFVIDKFPISRPNLTFSTLTVSNMSPEDSSIYLCSARQGAPYERYFGAGTRLSVL.